The 2 T cell receptor beta chains presented below share a single source sample, sequenced in a study of human CD4 T cells and Enterobacteriaceae (dated by TCRdb to the early 2020s). On a FACSAria III, memory CD4+ T cells were FACS-sorted to over 95% purity, defined as all CD4+ cells except CD45RA+CCR7+CD95- naive cells. Libraries were built with the immunoSEQ multiplex PCR assay. TCRdb mirrors the immuneACCESS table, restricted to in-frame sequences. Some clones are absent from its copies; in checked studies, under half trace to an unresolved V gene, and the reason for the others is unknown. This sample is represented by roughly 28,000 clones; 80% to 90% of them were singletons. The ten top clones hold roughly 0.96% of the sample. Sample: memory CD4+ T cells from blood. The sample's cell subset or site, from its label and the paper: total memory CD4 T cells sorted directly ex vivo, unstimulated. Receptors originate from a human donor in good health.

This clone has a single count. The rearrangement uses TRBV7-9 and TRBJ2-1; TRBD1 agrees at 8 bases. Germline loops: CDR1 SEHNR, CDR2 FQNEAQ (reference sequence). This CDR3 is 14 amino acids long. V lost 6 bases to trimming and J lost 7 bases; unmatched junction nucleotides: 8. The CDR3 reads CASSNQGAENEQFF. The CDR3 DNA reads as TGTGCCAGCAGTAATCAGGGGGCCGAAAATGAGCAGTTCTTC.

The V call is TRBV30, the J call TRBJ1-6; tentative D call: TRBD1 (6 bases). Between the trimmed V and J ends, which lost 5 bases and 9 bases, there was a span of 17 bases. Germline assignment: CDR1 GTSNPN and CDR2 SVGIG (reference sequence). The CDR3 is 14 residues long. CDR3 sequence (DNA): TGTGCCTGGGATAGCCCTCGGACAGTTTCACCCCTCCACTTT. Protein sequence: CAWDSPRTVSPLHF.